These T cell receptor beta chains were read from a single sample in a study of T-cell memory formation after mild COVID-19. TCRdb called the 5' RACE reads again in MiXCR, with one record for every CDR3 protein. The profile shows hundreds of thousands of distinct CDR3 sequences, 25% to 30% of them singletons. Material for sequencing was PBMCs or a T cell subset sorted from them (not recorded which). The receptors come from an adult woman who had mild COVID-19 (a few samples of this study predate the infection). Cell type and time point are not known. Each CDR3 is given with its conserved first and last residue. A D gene is named only where the DNA matches it firmly. Size is stated for part of the rows, as once, few or many counts, or as a class when the clone is expanded.

cdr3_length	j_call	d_call	clone_size	v_call	cdr3_nt	cdr3_aa
16	TRBJ1-4	.	.	TRBV4-1	TGCGCCAGCAGCCAGGCCCTCCAGGGGTTAGATGAAAAACTGTTTTTT	CASSQALQGLDEKLFF
14	TRBJ1-5	.	few	TRBV12-3/TRBV12-4	TGTGCCAGCACGAATCGGTATAGCAATCAGCCCCAGCATTTT	CASTNRYSNQPQHF
18	TRBJ2-5	.	few	TRBV7-8	TGTGCCAGCAGCTTTAGCGGGTCGGGGGCCGCCAGGGAAGAGACCCAGTACTTC	CASSFSGSGAAREETQYF
13	TRBJ1-1	.	few	TRBV24-1	TGTGCCACCAGTGATGGGGACGCCGGAGAAGCTTTCTTT	CATSDGDAGEAFF
14	TRBJ2-5	TRBD1	few	TRBV5-1	TGCGCCAGCAGCCAACAGGGGGGTCAAGAGACCCAGTACTTC	CASSQQGGQETQYF
13	TRBJ1-1	.	.	TRBV7-2	TGTGCCAGCAGCTCAGGCTACCGGTTTGAAGCTTTCTTT	CASSSGYRFEAFF
15	TRBJ2-5	.	.	TRBV9	TGTGCCAGCAGCGTTTTGGACTGGAACCAAGAGACCCAGTACTTC	CASSVLDWNQETQYF
13	TRBJ2-7	TRBD2	few	TRBV29-1	TGCAGCGTTGCCCCCGTGGCGGGGGGCGAGCAGTACTTC	CSVAPVAGGEQYF
13	TRBJ2-1	TRBD2	.	TRBV7-2	TGTGCCAGCAGCTCGGGACTAGCGGGAAAGCAGTTCTTC	CASSSGLAGKQFF
16	TRBJ2-5	.	.	TRBV7-9	TGTGCCAGCAGCTTTTTTACCGGGGGTAACCAAGAGACCCAGTACTTC	CASSFFTGGNQETQYF
13	TRBJ2-7	.	few	TRBV11-2	TGTGCCAGCAGCTTAGATTGGAGTTACGAGCAGTACTTC	CASSLDWSYEQYF
11	TRBJ2-6	.	few	TRBV3-1	TGTGCCAGCAGCCAAGGAGGGCCTCGAACTTTC	CASSQGGPRTF
14	TRBJ2-5	TRBD2	few	TRBV30	TGTGCCTGCCCCTTCGTGGGGGAGGGAGAGACCCAGTACTTC	CACPFVGEGETQYF
14	TRBJ2-3	TRBD1	.	TRBV5-1	TGCGCCAGCAGCACCGGGACAGACCTAGATACGCAGTATTTT	CASSTGTDLDTQYF
14	TRBJ2-1	.	.	TRBV18	TGTGCCAGCTCACCATCGGTGGTATACAATGAGCAGTTCTTC	CASSPSVVYNEQFF
15	TRBJ1-3	.	.	TRBV15	TGTGCCACCAGCAGCCCCCCCGTGGGGGAGTGGACCATATATTTT	CATSSPPVGEWTIYF
15	TRBJ2-3	TRBD2	.	TRBV7-6	TGTGCCGGCAGCCCGACTAGCGGGGGGTCTGATACGCAGTATTTT	CAGSPTSGGSDTQYF
15	TRBJ2-1	TRBD2	.	TRBV7-2	TGTGCCAGCAGCTTAGAGGGGACTAGCGGGTATCAGCAGTTCTTC	CASSLEGTSGYQQFF
11	TRBJ1-1	.	.	TRBV12-3/TRBV12-4	TGTGCCAGCAGTGCAGCGGCTGAAGCTTTCTTT	CASSAAAEAFF
20	TRBJ2-5	TRBD2	.	TRBV20-1	TGCAGTGCCGTGGGACTAGCGGGGGAAAGTGGGGTTCAGTACCAAGAGACCCAGTACTTC	CSAVGLAGESGVQYQETQYF
13	TRBJ1-4	.	few	TRBV19	TGTGCCAGTAGTATGAGAACTAATGAAAAACTGTTTTTT	CASSMRTNEKLFF
14	TRBJ2-3	TRBD2	.	TRBV20-1	TGCAGTGCACAGAGCGGGAGTGGGACAGATACGCAGTATTTT	CSAQSGSGTDTQYF
16	TRBJ2-7	.	.	TRBV12-3/TRBV12-4	TGTGCCAGCAGTCACTGTGCCGGACAGTGTTCCTACGAGCAGTACTTC	CASSHCAGQCSYEQYF
15	TRBJ2-5	TRBD2	few	TRBV7-9	TGTGCCAGCAGCTTAGATGGCGGGGGGCAAGAGACCCAGTACTTC	CASSLDGGGQETQYF